This record looks at one T cell receptor beta chain sequence and its context. Libraries of TCR beta came from iRepertoire HTBI primers plus Arm-PCR of CDR3 regions. Using its own MiXCR run on the multiplex PCR reads, TCRdb lists one record per CDR3 protein. The sample holds about 470,000 distinct CDR3 sequences, roughly 21% seen once. The data were obtained in a study of regulatory T cells in long-lasting Graves disease. The time point denotes: persistent/refractory GD, antithyroid drugs over 5 years with positive TRAb. RNA from PBMCs was the source of the TCR library. With 6 bases removed from V and 0 bases from J, the gap between germline ends came to 6 bases. Germline CDR1 is DFQATT and CDR2 is SNEGSKA (reference sequence). The CDR3 spans 13 residues.

The sequence came from a female donor with Graves disease. The chain carries TRBV20-1 and TRBJ2-6, with unresolved D. The sequenced sample was peripheral blood mononuclear cells (PBMCs), obtained when the disease was refractory, from a patient treated with antithyroid drugs. Written as DNA, the CDR3 is TGCAGTGCCTGGGTCTCTGGGGCCAACGTCCTGACTTTC. This encodes CSAWVSGANVLTF.